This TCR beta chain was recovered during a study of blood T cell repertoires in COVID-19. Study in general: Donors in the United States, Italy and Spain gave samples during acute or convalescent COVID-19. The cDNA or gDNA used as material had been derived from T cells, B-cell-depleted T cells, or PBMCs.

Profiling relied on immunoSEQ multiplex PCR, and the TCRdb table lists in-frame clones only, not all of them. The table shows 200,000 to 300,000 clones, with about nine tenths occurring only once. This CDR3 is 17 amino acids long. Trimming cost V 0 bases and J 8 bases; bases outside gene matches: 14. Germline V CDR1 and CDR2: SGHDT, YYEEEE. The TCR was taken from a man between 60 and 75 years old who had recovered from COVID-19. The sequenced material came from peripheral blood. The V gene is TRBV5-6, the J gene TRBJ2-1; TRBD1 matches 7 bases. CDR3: CASSLAKGGLRSYEQFF. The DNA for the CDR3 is TGTGCCAGCAGCTTGGCCAAAGGGGGCCTGCGTAGCTATGAGCAGTTCTTC.